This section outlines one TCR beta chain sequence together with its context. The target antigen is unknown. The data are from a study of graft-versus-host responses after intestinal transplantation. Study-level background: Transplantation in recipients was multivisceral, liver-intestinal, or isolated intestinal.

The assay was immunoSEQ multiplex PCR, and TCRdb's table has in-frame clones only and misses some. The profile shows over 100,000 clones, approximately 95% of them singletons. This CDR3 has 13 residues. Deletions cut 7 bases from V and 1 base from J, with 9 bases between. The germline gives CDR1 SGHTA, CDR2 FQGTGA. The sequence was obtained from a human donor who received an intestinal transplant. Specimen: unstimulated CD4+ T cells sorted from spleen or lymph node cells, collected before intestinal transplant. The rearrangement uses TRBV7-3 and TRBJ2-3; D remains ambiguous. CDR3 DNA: TGTGCCAGCACCACTTACGGCACAGATACGCAGTATTTT. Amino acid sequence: CASTTYGTDTQYF.